Presented here are 13 T cell receptor beta chains from one specimen sequenced in a study of blood T cell repertoires in COVID-19. Produced via immunoSEQ multiplex PCR; TCRdb's table is partial and in-frame only. The sample comprises 80,000 to 100,000 clones, over 60% of which are singletons, and about 8.4% rests with the top ten. The sequencing sample was made of peripheral blood. The origin of the receptors is a man in his fifties or sixties who had recovered from COVID-19.

The chain has TRBV5-1 and TRBJ2-3; TRBD2 matches at 9 bases. Per germline, CDR1 SGHRS and CDR2 YFSETQ. The trim removed 6 bases at V and 4 bases at J, leaving 3 bases unmatched. CDR3 size: 13 residues. The CDR3 DNA is TGCGCCAGCAAGGTAGCGGGAGCAGATACGCAGTATTTT. Translation: CASKVAGADTQYF.

This clone was seen ten or more times. The rearrangement joins TRBV20-1 to TRBJ2-7; 9 bases map to TRBD2. The CDR3 extends over 13 amino acids. Germline V gives CDR1 DFQATT, CDR2 SNEGSKA (reference sequence). Trimming took 3 bases from V and 5 from J; bases not matched to a gene: 5. The CDR3 spells CSASSGSIHEQYF. The CDR3 coding sequence is TGCAGTGCTAGTAGCGGGAGCATTCACGAGCAGTACTTC.

The V and J genes are TRBV18 and TRBJ1-2, with 7 bases matching TRBD1. The V and J ends lost 3 bases and 3 bases, in that order; junction bases with no gene match: 4. The length of the CDR3 is 14 residues. CDR1 and CDR2 from the germline V gene are KGHSH and LQKENI. DNA for the CDR3: TGTGCCAGCTCACCTCTCGGGACAGACTATGGCTACACCTTC. It specifies CASSPLGTDYGYTF.

This clone was picked up a small number of times. As DNA, the CDR3 is TGTGCCACGAAGGGGGATAGGACCTATAATTCACCCCTCCACTTT. This gives the protein CATKGDRTYNSPLHF. V is TRBV2 and J is TRBJ1-6; D is perhaps TRBD1 (6 bases). Trimming left V 10 bases short and J 2 bases short, with 15 bases between. The CDR3 spans 15 residues. Germline V gives CDR1 SNHLY, CDR2 FYNNEI.

The V gene is TRBV7-9, the J gene TRBJ1-6; 7 bases are shared with TRBD1. Germline V CDR1 and CDR2: SEHNR, FQNEAQ (reference sequence). Trimming took 6 bases from V and 7 from J; bases not matched to a gene: 9. The CDR3 covers 15 residues. The CDR3 spells CASSLGTATNSPLHF. Written as DNA, the CDR3 is TGTGCCAGCAGTCTGGGGACAGCAACCAATTCACCCCTCCACTTT. The full variable domain, rest sourced from reference TRBV7-9 and TRBJ1-6, is DTGVSQNPRHKITKRGQNVTFRCDPISEHNRLYWYRQTLGQGPEFLTYFQNEAQLEKSRLLSDRFSAERPKGSFSTLEIQRTEQGDSAMYLCASSLGTATNSPLHFGNGTRLTVT.

The chain joins TRBV4-1 to TRBJ2-1; 10 nucleotides align to TRBD2. Germline V lookup: CDR1 MGHRA, CDR2 YSYEKL. This CDR3 spans 16 amino acids. V shed 2 bases and J 5 bases; nucleotides not matched to a gene: 6. As DNA, the CDR3 is TGCGCCAGCAGCCAACTGAGGACTAGCGGACACAATGAGCAGTTCTTC. This encodes CASSQLRTSGHNEQFF.

The chain has TRBV7-9 and TRBJ1-5; 8 nucleotides agree with TRBD1. Trimming removed 5 bases from V and 5 bases from J; junction bases left unmatched: 8. In germline, CDR1 is SEHNR, CDR2 FQNEAQ (reference sequence). The CDR3 contains 15 residues. CDR3 sequence: CASSLQGAEHQPQHF. CDR3 nucleotides: TGTGCCAGCAGCCTGCAGGGGGCAGAGCATCAGCCCCAGCATTTT. Using reference TRBV7-9 and TRBJ1-5 for the parts outside the CDR3, the full variable domain is DTGVSQNPRHKITKRGQNVTFRCDPISEHNRLYWYRQTLGQGPEFLTYFQNEAQLEKSRLLSDRFSAERPKGSFSTLEIQRTEQGDSAMYLCASSLQGAEHQPQHFGDGTRLSIL.

Notes on this clone: Additional DNA sequences in this sample encode the identical CDR3. J is TRBJ1-5 and V is TRBV5-1; 7 bases are shared with TRBD1. Per germline, CDR1 SGHRS and CDR2 YFSETQ. The CDR3 is 14 residues long. V lost 7 bases and J lost 0; bases outside the gene matches: 4. CDR3 sequence reads: CASSTGDSNQPQHF. The CDR3 bases are TGCGCCAGCTCTACAGGGGATAGCAATCAGCCCCAGCATTTT.

This clone was detected once. The chain combines TRBV24-1 with TRBJ1-2; D unresolved. Germline loops: CDR1 KGHDR, CDR2 SFDVKD. The CDR3 is 13 residues long. The V end lost 1 base, the J end lost 8 bases, and 10 bases lay between the germline ends. CDR3 amino acids: CATSDFRGMGYTF. The CDR3 region has the DNA TGTGCCACCAGTGATTTTCGGGGAATGGGCTACACCTTC.

The genes are TRBV6-5 and TRBJ2-7, with 10 positions matching TRBD1. V shed 5 bases, J shed 2 bases, and the junction held 6 bases outside the gene matches. The germline V gene encodes CDR1 MNHEY and CDR2 SVGAGI. The CDR3 loop spans 15 amino acids. In DNA, the CDR3 is TGTGCCAGCAGTCAAAGGGACAGGGGACCCTACGAGCAGTACTTC. Residues: CASSQRDRGPYEQYF.

This chain connects TRBV15 to TRBJ1-1, with no clear D. Germline V gives CDR1 LNHNV, CDR2 YYDKDF (reference sequence). V lost 4 bases and J lost 1, with 13 bases in between. The CDR3 has 15 amino acids. CDR3: CATSIELGRNTEAFF. CDR3 coding DNA: TGTGCCACCAGCATAGAGTTGGGCCGGAACACTGAAGCTTTCTTT.

The chain uses TRBV27 and TRBJ1-2; 7 bases are shared with TRBD1. Germline trimming cut 7 bases from V and 4 bases from J; bases unmatched to any gene: 12. The CDR3 has 15 amino acids. The V gene's germline CDR1 is MNHEY and CDR2 SMNVEV (reference sequence). DNA for the CDR3: TGTGCCAGCACTCCGCTCGGGGGGGACAGCTATGGCTACACCTTC. Translating gives CASTPLGGDSYGYTF.

In its sample, this clone was seen a few times. The rearrangement joins TRBV7-9 to TRBJ1-1; tentatively, D is TRBD1 (5 bases). Germline CDR1 SEHNR, CDR2 FQNEAQ (reference sequence). The V end lost 2 bases, the J end lost 0 bases, and 10 bases lay between the germline ends. The CDR3 runs to 15 residues. CDR3 sequence (DNA): TGTGCCAGCAGCTTACCAGGGATCATGAACACTGAAGCTTTCTTT. It encodes CASSLPGIMNTEAFF.